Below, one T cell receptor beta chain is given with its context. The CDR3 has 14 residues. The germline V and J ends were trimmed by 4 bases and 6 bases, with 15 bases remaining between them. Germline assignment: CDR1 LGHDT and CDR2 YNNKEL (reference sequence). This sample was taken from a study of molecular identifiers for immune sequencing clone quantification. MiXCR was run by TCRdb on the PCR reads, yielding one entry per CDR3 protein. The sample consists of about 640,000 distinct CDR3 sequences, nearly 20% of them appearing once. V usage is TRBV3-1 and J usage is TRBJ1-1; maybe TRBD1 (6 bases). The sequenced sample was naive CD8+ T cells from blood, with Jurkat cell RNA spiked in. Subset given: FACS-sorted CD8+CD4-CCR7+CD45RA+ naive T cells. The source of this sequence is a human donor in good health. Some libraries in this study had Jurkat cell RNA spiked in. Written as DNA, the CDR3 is TGTGCCAGCAGCCCGGGGACTGGGGGGCCTGAAGCTTTCTTT. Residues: CASSPGTGGPEAFF.